The 8 T cell receptor beta chains below come from one sample, sequenced in a study of beta chain features in type 1 diabetes. The isolated RNA, all of it, was reverse transcribed, so expressed TCRB transcripts were what got sequenced. Method: immunoSEQ multiplex PCR; TCRdb's copy keeps in-frame clones and lacks some. The table records about 220,000 clones, about 11% of them present only once. Sequenced: central memory CD4+ T cells from blood. These TCRs come from a man aged 18 to 29 in good health.

The chain carries TRBV30 and TRBJ2-7, with a tentative D call TRBD1 (5 bases). The CDR3 runs to 16 residues. Germline loops: CDR1 GTSNPN, CDR2 SVGIG (reference sequence). The V end lost 1 base, the J end lost 0 bases, and 16 bases lay between the germline ends. This CDR3 is CAWSEKSGRVSYEQYF. The CDR3 DNA sequence: TGTGCCTGGAGTGAAAAATCGGGCAGGGTCTCCTACGAGCAGTACTTC.

The rearrangement links TRBV7-9 to TRBJ2-1; D not certain. The CDR3 has 13 amino acids. The V end was cut by 4 bases, the J end by 11 bases, with 15 bases between. The germline V gene has CDR1 SEHNR and CDR2 FQNEAQ (reference sequence). The CDR3 DNA follows: TGTGCCAGCAGCTCATCGGGCGTACTCAAGCAGTTCTTC. Translation: CASSSSGVLKQFF.

This clone was seen a handful of times. The chain couples TRBV7-2 to TRBJ2-3, with D uncertain. CDR3 length: 17 amino acids. V shed 5 bases and J shed 1 base, with 19 bases lying between them. Germline CDR1 reads SGHTA; CDR2 reads FQGNSA. The CDR3 sequence is CASSRHQLLRGTDTQYF. The DNA of the CDR3 is TGTGCCAGCAGCCGACACCAACTACTTCGGGGCACAGATACGCAGTATTTT.

J is TRBJ1-5 and V is TRBV6-6; D uncertain. V was trimmed by 4 bases and J by 6 bases, leaving 10 bases between them. Looked up from germline, CDR1 is MNHNY and CDR2 is SVGAGI (reference sequence). The CDR3 has 13 amino acids. The CDR3 sequence: CASSSFEGQPQHF. The CDR3, as DNA: TGTGCCAGCAGTTCATTTGAGGGTCAGCCCCAGCATTTT.

The CDR3 DNA follows: TGTGCCTGGAAGAACTACAATGAGCAGTTCTTC. It encodes CAWKNYNEQFF. The chain is built from TRBV30 and TRBJ2-1; no reliable D call. This CDR3 is 11 amino acids long. Trimming removed 4 bases at V and 3 bases at J, with 4 bases between. The V gene's germline CDR1 is GTSNPN and CDR2 SVGIG (reference sequence).

This clone was recorded many times. This chain's CDR3 is CASSERYEGYTF. The CDR3 bases are TGTGCCAGCAGTGAACGGTACGAAGGCTACACCTTC. The chain couples TRBV25-1 to TRBJ1-2, with D unresolved. V lost 2 bases, J lost 8 bases, and 9 bases lay in between. Germline assignment: CDR1 MGHDK and CDR2 SYGVNS. The CDR3 runs 12 residues.

The chain combines TRBV18 with TRBJ1-1; unclear D gene. The germline V gene encodes CDR1 KGHSH and CDR2 LQKENI. The CDR3 is 14 residues long. Trimming pared 0 bases from V and 4 bases from J, leaving 9 bases between. The CDR3 bases are TGTGCCAGCTCACCACCGGTGAAGACCACTGAAGCTTTCTTT. Residues: CASSPPVKTTEAFF.

The V and J genes are TRBV9 and TRBJ2-5; perhaps TRBD2 as D (5 bases). CDR1 is SGDLS, CDR2 YYNGEE, per germline. Trimming stripped 0 bases from V and 5 bases from J, with 11 bases between. The CDR3 consists of 14 residues. The CDR3 nucleotides are TGTGCCAGCAGCGTAGACTATAGAGGGGAGACCCAGTACTTC. This gives the protein CASSVDYRGETQYF.